These T cell receptor beta chains were read from a single sample in a study of neurological immune-mediated disorders. Via MiXCR, TCRdb re-called the 5' RACE reads, giving one row per CDR3 protein. The sample has tens of thousands of distinct CDR3 sequences; around 1.9% are singletons. Sequencing input: PBMCs. The source of these receptors is a woman between 35 and 50 years old with multiple sclerosis. The CDR3 runs from the conserved cysteine through the conserved F or W. A D gene is named only where the DNA matches it firmly. Only part of the rows carry a size: once, few, many, or a class if the clone is expanded.

V gene,J gene,clone size,D gene,CDR3 protein,CDR3 DNA
TRBV27,TRBJ2-1,many,.,CASAAQKGSVENEQFF,TGTGCCAGCGCCGCCCAGAAGGGGAGTGTGGAAAATGAGCAGTTCTTC
TRBV4-1,TRBJ2-2,many,.,CASRWGAEIDTGELFF,TGCGCCAGCAGATGGGGCGCAGAGATTGACACCGGGGAGCTGTTTTTT
TRBV15,TRBJ1-2,many,TRBD1,CATSRDLRRGRGAYGYTF,TGTGCCACCAGCAGAGATCTTAGGAGGGGCAGGGGGGCCTATGGCTACACCTTC
TRBV5-1,TRBJ2-3,many,TRBD2,CASSSVLGGGADTQYF,TGCGCCAGCAGCTCGGTTCTAGGCGGGGGGGCAGATACGCAGTATTTT
TRBV21-1,TRBJ2-7,many,.,CASSKLHRLARPYEQYF,TGTGCCAGCAGCAAACTCCACCGACTAGCTCGGCCTTACGAGCAGTACTTC
TRBV5-1,TRBJ1-2,many,.,CASSWSDYGYTF,TGCGCCAGCAGCTGGTCGGACTATGGCTACACCTTC
TRBV29-1,TRBJ2-1,many,.,CSVASSSINEQFF,TGCAGCGTTGCGTCTAGCTCAATCAATGAGCAGTTCTTC
TRBV5-1,TRBJ1-2,many,.,CASSFRDSSYGYTF,TGCGCCAGCAGCTTCCGCGACAGCAGCTATGGCTACACCTTC
TRBV5-1,TRBJ1-5,many,.,CASSLGGLHSNQPQHF,TGCGCCAGCAGCTTGGGGGGTCTCCATAGCAATCAGCCCCAGCATTTT
TRBV11-2,TRBJ2-5,many,.,CASTGTGTSETQYF,TGTGCCAGCACCGGAACAGGGACGTCCGAGACCCAGTACTTC
TRBV12-3/TRBV12-4,TRBJ1-1,many,TRBD1,CASRGQLNTEAFF,TGTGCCAGCAGGGGACAGCTGAACACTGAAGCTTTCTTT
TRBV15,TRBJ2-7,many,TRBD1,CATSREQGQSREQYF,TGTGCCACCAGCAGAGAGCAGGGACAGTCTCGGGAGCAGTACTTC
TRBV6-5,TRBJ2-7,many,.,CASSPGTRWYEQYF,TGTGCCAGCAGTCCCGGGACCCGCTGGTACGAGCAGTACTTC
TRBV7-9,TRBJ1-1,many,.,CASSYGVGTEAFF,TGTGCCAGCAGTTATGGAGTGGGCACTGAAGCTTTCTTT
TRBV5-1,TRBJ1-2,many,.,CASSLGVTTNYGYTF,TGCGCCAGCAGCTTGGGGGTGACGACTAACTATGGCTACACCTTC
TRBV20-1,TRBJ1-5,many,.,CSARDPGEGSNQPQHF,TGCAGTGCTAGAGATCCAGGGGAGGGAAGCAATCAGCCCCAGCATTTT
TRBV14,TRBJ2-7,many,TRBD1,CASSRDRGYEQYF,TGTGCCAGCAGCCGGGACAGGGGCTACGAGCAGTACTTC
TRBV5-1,TRBJ1-1,many,.,CASSLEALNTEAFF,TGCGCCAGCAGCTTGGAGGCATTGAACACTGAAGCTTTCTTT
TRBV13,TRBJ1-3,many,.,CASSLRTRAGNTIYF,TGTGCCAGCAGCTTAAGGACCAGAGCTGGAAACACCATATATTTT
TRBV20-1,TRBJ1-5,.,.,CSARDIADEKDQPQHF,TGCAGTGCTAGAGATATAGCGGACGAAAAAGATCAGCCCCAGCATTTT
TRBV11-2,TRBJ1-1,few,TRBD1,CASTLTSTGRDKAFF,TGTGCCAGCACCCTCACTTCGACAGGGAGAGATAAAGCTTTCTTT
TRBV12-3/TRBV12-4,TRBJ2-1,many,TRBD2,CASSSVAGGDDEQFF,TGTGCCAGCAGTTCCGTAGCGGGGGGGGACGATGAGCAGTTCTTC
TRBV11-2,TRBJ1-1,many,.,CASSFPAGRESAFF,TGTGCCAGCAGCTTTCCCGCGGGGCGGGAAAGTGCTTTCTTT
TRBV20-1,TRBJ2-3,many,TRBD2,CSARVPGLAGDTQYF,TGCAGTGCTAGGGTCCCGGGACTAGCGGGAGATACGCAGTATTTT
TRBV3-1,TRBJ1-5,many,.,CASSASRNQPQHF,TGTGCCAGCAGCGCTAGTAGGAATCAGCCCCAGCATTTT
TRBV11-2,TRBJ2-7,many,TRBD1,CASRWTGVYEQYF,TGTGCCAGCAGGTGGACAGGGGTGTACGAGCAGTACTTC
TRBV6-5,TRBJ1-1,many,TRBD1,CASSVGGQRNTEAFF,TGTGCCAGCAGTGTCGGGGGACAGAGGAACACTGAAGCTTTCTTT
TRBV12-3/TRBV12-4,TRBJ2-5,many,.,CASKSGETQYF,TGTGCCAGCAAATCTGGAGAGACCCAGTACTTC
TRBV11-2,TRBJ2-3,medium-sized,.,CASSLNGGALDTQYF,TGTGCCAGCAGCTTAAACGGCGGTGCATTGGATACGCAGTATTTT
TRBV5-1,TRBJ1-6,many,.,CASSLGVRDNSPLHF,TGCGCCAGCAGCTTGGGGGTACGAGATAATTCACCCCTCCACTTT
TRBV5-1,TRBJ1-5,many,.,CASSLGGANQPQHF,TGCGCCAGCAGCTTAGGCGGCGCCAATCAGCCCCAGCATTTT
TRBV13,TRBJ2-1,many,.,CASSLQGQLRKFF,TGTGCCAGCAGCTTGCAAGGACAGCTAAGAAAGTTCTTC
TRBV4-1,TRBJ1-2,many,TRBD1,CASSYSARGHGYTF,TGCGCCAGCAGCTACTCCGCCAGGGGGCATGGCTACACCTTC
TRBV5-1,TRBJ1-2,many,.,CASSLGQSWDGYTF,TGCGCCAGCAGCTTAGGACAGTCATGGGATGGCTACACCTTC